Listed below are T cell receptor beta chains from one sample, sequenced in a study of blood T cell repertoires in COVID-19. Assay: immunoSEQ multiplex PCR; the TCRdb copy retains only in-frame clones and omits some. The sample comprises about 35,000 clones, around four fifths of which are singletons, and 30% to 40% rests with the top ten. The sequencing input was peripheral blood. The receptors were sampled from a man older than 75 with acute or convalescent COVID-19. Each CDR3 is given with its conserved first and last residue. D genes are given only for firm matches. Only some rows state a clone size, as once, few, many or a class for expanded clones.

CASSGTGVGNTEAFF | TGCGCCAGCAGCGGGACAGGGGTTGGGAACACTGAAGCTTTCTTT | TRBJ1-1 | TRBD1 | TRBV4-3 | NA
CASGRDRSTDTQYF | TGTGCCAGCGGACGGGACAGGAGCACAGATACGCAGTATTTT | TRBJ2-3 | TRBD1 | TRBV25-1 | NA
CASSIIELCLYEQYF | TGTGCCAGTAGTATTATCGAACTCTGCCTGTACGAGCAGTACTTC | TRBJ2-7 | NA | TRBV19 | NA
CASSSTQGGYNSPLHF | TGTGCCAGCAGTTCCACTCAGGGTGGGTATAATTCACCCCTCCACTTT | TRBJ1-6 | NA | TRBV27 | NA
CASRETSGGAEETQYF | TGCGCCAGCAGGGAGACTAGCGGGGGGGCAGAGGAGACCCAGTACTTC | TRBJ2-5 | TRBD2 | TRBV5-1 | NA
CATSRGQENYGYTF | TGTGCCACCAGCAGAGGCCAAGAGAACTATGGCTACACCTTC | TRBJ1-2 | NA | TRBV15 | few
CASRQGTENTEAFF | TGCGCCAGCAGACAAGGGACAGAAAACACTGAAGCTTTCTTT | TRBJ1-1 | TRBD1 | TRBV5-1 | NA
CAWSVQGAYPQHF | TGTGCCTGGAGTGTTCAGGGGGCATATCCCCAGCATTTT | TRBJ1-5 | TRBD1 | TRBV30 | NA
CASSLGRRTGGSPLHF | TGTGCCAGCAGTCTGGGACGTCGGACAGGGGGGTCACCCCTCCACTTT | TRBJ1-6 | TRBD1 | TRBV28 | NA
CASRAAGTSYGYTF | TGTGCCAGCAGGGCGGCCGGGACAAGCTATGGCTACACCTTC | TRBJ1-2 | NA | TRBV6-4 | once
CASSAGESTDTQYF | TGTGCCAGCTCAGCCGGGGAGTCCACAGATACGCAGTATTTT | TRBJ2-3 | NA | TRBV18 | NA
CASSIGGSNQPQHF | TGTGCCAGTAGTATCGGGGGGTCCAATCAGCCCCAGCATTTT | TRBJ1-5 | NA | TRBV19 | NA
CASSLDGGSSYEQYF | TGTGCCAGCAGCTTAGACGGGGGTTCAAGCTACGAGCAGTACTTC | TRBJ2-7 | NA | TRBV11-2 | once
CASSTSQGNTEAFF | TGTGCCAGCAGCACCAGTCAGGGGAACACTGAAGCTTTCTTT | TRBJ1-1 | NA | TRBV5-8 | NA
CASSLGTGGIIGNTIYF | TGTGCCAGCAGCCTCGGGACAGGGGGTATCATTGGAAACACCATATATTTT | TRBJ1-3 | TRBD1 | TRBV3-1/TRBV3-2 | NA
CASSQGAGPGPPQHF | TGCGCCAGCAGCCAAGGGGCAGGGCCAGGGCCGCCCCAGCATTTT | TRBJ1-5 | NA | TRBV4-3 | NA
CASSEREQYF | TGTGCCAGCAGTGAGCGCGAGCAGTACTTC | TRBJ2-7 | NA | TRBV6-1 | NA
CAISDPGLETQYF | TGTGCCATCAGTGACCCGGGACTGGAGACCCAGTACTTC | TRBJ2-5 | NA | TRBV10-3 | NA
CASSSQIGRGVVETQYF | TGTGCCAGCAGCTCTCAGATCGGCAGGGGGGTCGTTGAGACCCAGTACTTC | TRBJ2-5 | NA | TRBV7-2 | few
CASRRLAGRGTDTQYF | TGTGCCAGCAGACGACTAGCCGGGAGGGGCACAGATACGCAGTATTTT | TRBJ2-3 | TRBD2 | TRBV2 | once
CASSSRQVQHTGELFF | TGCGCCAGCAGCTCCCGACAGGTTCAGCACACCGGGGAGCTGTTTTTT | TRBJ2-2 | NA | TRBV5-1 | few
CASSPGQASDTQYF | TGTGCCAGCAGCCCCGGACAGGCCTCAGATACGCAGTATTTT | TRBJ2-3 | TRBD1 | TRBV11-3 | NA
CASSPSGGSYNEQFF | TGTGCCAGCAGCCCCTCCGGGGGCTCCTACAATGAGCAGTTCTTC | TRBJ2-1 | NA | TRBV7-3 | NA
CASIEGATNYGYTF | TGTGCCAGCATAGAGGGGGCGACCAACTATGGCTACACCTTC | TRBJ1-2 | TRBD1 | TRBV11-3 | NA
CATSDPRSGSILHF | TGTGCCACCAGTGATCCCCGGAGCGGTTCGATTCTGCACTTC | TRBJ2-7 | NA | TRBV24-1 | once
CASSLGGVYTDTQYF | TGTGCCAGCAGCTTAGGGGGGGTGTACACAGATACGCAGTATTTT | TRBJ2-3 | NA | TRBV7-2 | NA
CASSPPGQGIYGYTF | TGTGCCAGCAGTCCCCCGGGACAGGGGATATATGGCTACACCTTC | TRBJ1-2 | TRBD1 | TRBV27 | NA
CASSYSGELSYTF | TGTGCCAGCAGTTACTCCGGGGAATTAAGCTACACCTTC | TRBJ1-2 | NA | TRBV6-5 | NA
CASSQSGAPNTEAFF | TGTGCCAGCAGCCAATCTGGGGCCCCGAACACTGAAGCTTTCTTT | TRBJ1-1 | NA | TRBV16 | few
CARSLPRCYSNQPQHF | TGTGCCAGAAGCTTGCCCCGGTGCTATAGCAATCAGCCCCAGCATTTT | TRBJ1-5 | NA | TRBV5-3 | NA
CASITGGGTLREQYF | TGTGCCAGCATCACCGGCGGGGGGACCTTGCGCGAGCAGTACTTC | TRBJ2-7 | TRBD2 | TRBV6-6 | NA
CAISESMAGQYNEQFF | TGTGCCATCAGTGAGTCGATGGCGGGGCAGTACAATGAGCAGTTCTTC | TRBJ2-1 | NA | TRBV10-3 | medium-sized
CSVEIQSSYEQYF | TGCAGCGTTGAAATACAGAGCTCCTACGAGCAGTACTTC | TRBJ2-7 | NA | TRBV29-1 | NA
CASSLSGGDTDTQYF | TGTGCCAGCAGCCTTAGCGGGGGGGACACAGATACGCAGTATTTT | TRBJ2-3 | TRBD2 | TRBV4-2 | NA
CASSPQRGQGAYEQYF | TGTGCCAGCAGCCCCCAACGAGGACAGGGTGCCTACGAGCAGTACTTC | TRBJ2-7 | TRBD1 | TRBV7-9 | NA
CASSDLGAYYEQYF | TGTGCCAGCAGTGATTTGGGGGCGTATTACGAGCAGTACTTC | TRBJ2-7 | NA | TRBV25-1 | NA
CASSLFGGGYGYTF | TGTGCCAGCAGTTTATTTGGGGGCGGTTATGGCTACACCTTC | TRBJ1-2 | NA | TRBV27 | NA